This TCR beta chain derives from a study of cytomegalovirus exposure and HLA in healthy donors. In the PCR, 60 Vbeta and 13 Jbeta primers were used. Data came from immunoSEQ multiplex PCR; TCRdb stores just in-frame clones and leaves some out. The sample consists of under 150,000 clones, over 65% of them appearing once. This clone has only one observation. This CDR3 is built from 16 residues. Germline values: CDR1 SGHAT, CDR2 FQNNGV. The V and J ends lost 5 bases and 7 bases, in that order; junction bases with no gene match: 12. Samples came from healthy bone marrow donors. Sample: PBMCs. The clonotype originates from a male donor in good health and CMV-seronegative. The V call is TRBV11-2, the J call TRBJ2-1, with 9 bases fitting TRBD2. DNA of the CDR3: TGTGCCAGCAGCCTAAGACTAGCGGCCGAGTATAATGAGCAGTTCTTC. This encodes CASSLRLAAEYNEQFF.